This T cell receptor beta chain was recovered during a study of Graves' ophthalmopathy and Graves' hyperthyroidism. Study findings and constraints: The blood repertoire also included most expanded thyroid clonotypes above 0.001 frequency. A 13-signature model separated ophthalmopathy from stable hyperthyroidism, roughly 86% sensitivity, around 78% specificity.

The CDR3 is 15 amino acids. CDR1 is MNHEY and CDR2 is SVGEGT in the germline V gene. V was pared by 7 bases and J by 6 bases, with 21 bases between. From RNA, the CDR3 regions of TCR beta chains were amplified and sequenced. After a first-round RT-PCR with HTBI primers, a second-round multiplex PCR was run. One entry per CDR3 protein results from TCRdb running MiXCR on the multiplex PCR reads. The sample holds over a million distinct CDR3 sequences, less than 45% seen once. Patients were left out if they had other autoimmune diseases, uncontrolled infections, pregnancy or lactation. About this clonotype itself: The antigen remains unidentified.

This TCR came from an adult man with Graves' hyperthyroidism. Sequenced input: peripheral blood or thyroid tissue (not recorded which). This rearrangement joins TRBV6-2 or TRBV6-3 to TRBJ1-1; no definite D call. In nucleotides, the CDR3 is TGTGCCAGCATCCCGACCGAAGGTTGGGCTCCTGAAGCTTTCTTT. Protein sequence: CASIPTEGWAPEAFF.